This passage covers 13 T cell receptor beta chains from one sample sequenced in a study of monozygotic twins with inflammatory bowel disease. Reanalyzing the 5' RACE reads, TCRdb keeps one entry per CDR3 protein, without DNA. The listing records about 43,000 distinct CDR3 sequences. Material: blood. The receptors here all came from a human donor with ulcerative colitis or Crohn's disease, or a healthy co-twin of an affected twin (not recorded which).

The chain links TRBV2 to TRBJ1-4; the TRBD1 assignment by TCRdb is unverifiable without DNA. CDR1 and CDR2 (germline): SNHLY, FYNNEI. The CDR3 loop spans 14 amino acids. CDR3 amino acids: CASSGSVKGEKLFF.

V gene TRBV20-1 combines with J gene TRBJ2-5; TCRdb selects TRBD2, and the lack of DNA leaves this call unchecked. The CDR3 contains 17 residues. Per germline, CDR1 DFQATT and CDR2 SNEGSKA (reference sequence). The CDR3 spells CSARPGLAGVGQETQYF.

The rearrangement links TRBV5-4 to TRBJ1-2; TCRdb names TRBD1, which stays unverified in the absence of DNA. The CDR3 extends over 13 amino acids. The V gene's germline CDR1 is SGHNT and CDR2 YYREEE (reference sequence). CDR3 sequence reads: CASSLIAGRGYTF.

The chain couples TRBV29-1 to TRBJ2-1; the D call of TRBD1 rests on TCRdb alone, since no DNA is present to check it. Germline V lookup: CDR1 SQVTM, CDR2 ANQGSEA. This CDR3 spans 15 amino acids. CDR3: CSVGEGLTGINEQFF.

The chain recombines TRBV7-9 with TRBJ2-1; the TRBD1 assignment by TCRdb is unverifiable without DNA. CDR1 and CDR2 (germline): SEHNR, FQNEAQ (reference sequence). CDR3 length: 16 amino acids. The CDR3 loop reads CASSLMGQGVSNEQFF.

J is TRBJ2-1 and V is TRBV20-1; TCRdb's D call, TRBD1, is unchecked because there is no DNA. Germline V gene sequence: CDR1 DFQATT, CDR2 SNEGSKA (reference sequence). The CDR3 has 13 amino acids. CDR3 region: CSARTGGRNEQFF.

The chain has TRBV28 and TRBJ1-1. The CDR3 has 15 amino acids. The germline CDR1 and CDR2 sequences are MDHEN and SYDVKM. CDR3 in amino acids: CASSSLGGRQTEAFF. The full variable domain, with the rest looked up from reference TRBV28 and TRBJ1-1, is DVKVTQSSRYLVKRTGEKVFLECVQDMDHENMFWYRQDPGLGLRLIYFSYDVKMKEKGDIPEGYSVSREKKERFSLILESASTNQTSMYLCASSSLGGRQTEAFFGQGTRLTVV.

This sequence joins TRBV20-1 and TRBJ2-7; TCRdb reports TRBD1, a call that lacks DNA to check it against. CDR1 and CDR2 from the germline V gene are DFQATT and SNEGSKA (reference sequence). The CDR3 extends over 14 amino acids. The CDR3 spells CSARGRGGGYEQYF.

The rearrangement links TRBV6-5 to TRBJ2-7; the TCRdb D gene call, TRBD2, has no DNA to confirm it. The CDR3 loop spans 17 amino acids. Germline V lookup: CDR1 MNHEY, CDR2 SVGAGI. The CDR3: CASSWGPVSGSSYEQYF.

V usage is TRBV10-3 and J usage is TRBJ1-5. The CDR3 length is 16 residues. Germline V CDR1 and CDR2: ENHRY, SYGVKD. The CDR3 loop is CATRDVTGNSNQPQHF.

This chain uses TRBV2 with TRBJ2-7. This CDR3 is 14 amino acids long. Germline values: CDR1 SNHLY, CDR2 FYNNEI. The CDR3 is CASRGSSGTYEQYF. Full variable domain (outside the CDR3, taken from reference TRBV2 and TRBJ2-7): EPEVTQTPSHQVTQMGQEVILRCVPISNHLYFYWYRQILGQKVEFLVSFYNNEISEKSEIFDDQFSVERPDGSNFTLKIRSTKLEDSAMYFCASRGSSGTYEQYFGPGTRLTVT.

This sequence joins TRBV12-3 or TRBV12-4 and TRBJ2-1; no DNA is available, so the TRBD2 call from TCRdb remains unchecked. The CDR3 contains 15 residues. This chain's CDR3 is CASSSGGSLRNEQFF.

This chain joins TRBV18 and TRBJ2-3. The CDR3 length is 13 residues. Germline CDR1 and CDR2: KGHSH and LQKENI. This chain's CDR3 is CASSRGGTDTQYF.